These T cell receptor beta chains were read from a single sample in a study of CD8 T cells in Susac syndrome. TCRdb passed the immunoSEQ multiplex PCR reads through MiXCR, listing each CDR3 protein once. The data show 170,000 or so distinct CDR3 sequences, with roughly 95% seen just once and around 0.12% held by the top ten. Sequenced: CD4+ T cells from PBMCs. All receptors derive from a human donor with Susac syndrome. CDR3s include the opening cysteine and the closing phenylalanine or tryptophan. A D gene is named only where the DNA matches it firmly. Clone size is not always given. Where it is, it says once, few, many or a class for expanded clones.

J gene,V gene,clone size,D gene,CDR3 protein,CDR3 DNA
TRBJ2-5,TRBV28,NA,NA,CASRDSNQETQYF,TGTGCCAGCAGGGACAGCAACCAAGAGACCCAGTACTTC
TRBJ1-6,TRBV30,NA,TRBD1,CAWSRGRVDNSPLHF,TGTGCCTGGAGTAGGGGGCGAGTTGATAATTCACCCCTCCACTTT
TRBJ1-5,TRBV12-3/TRBV12-4,NA,NA,CASSPTAREPQHF,TGTGCCAGCAGTCCGACGGCGAGGGAGCCCCAGCATTTT
TRBJ1-1,TRBV7-8,NA,NA,CASSLGLGEAFF,TGTGCCAGCAGCTTAGGCCTCGGGGAAGCTTTCTTT
TRBJ2-3,TRBV9,NA,TRBD1,CASSFRDRLTDTQYF,TGTGCCAGCAGCTTCCGGGACAGGCTCACAGATACGCAGTATTTT
TRBJ1-1,TRBV29-1,NA,NA,CSVNGNMNTEAFF,TGCAGCGTGAACGGGAATATGAACACTGAAGCTTTCTTT
TRBJ2-2,TRBV9,NA,NA,CASSAGPGPGELFF,TGTGCCAGCAGCGCGGGACCGGGACCCGGGGAGCTGTTTTTT
TRBJ2-1,TRBV20-1,NA,NA,CSARGDRHNEQFF,TGCAGTGCTAGGGGCGACCGCCACAATGAGCAGTTCTTC
TRBJ2-5,TRBV29-1,NA,NA,CSVVVGETQYF,TGCAGCGTTGTGGTGGGTGAGACCCAGTACTTC
TRBJ2-7,TRBV29-1,NA,NA,CSVEERQPYEQYF,TGCAGCGTTGAAGAGAGACAGCCTTACGAGCAGTACTTC
TRBJ2-3,TRBV12-3/TRBV12-4,once,NA,CASRRESSSTDTQYF,TGTGCCAGCAGGAGGGAATCCTCTAGCACAGATACGCAGTATTTT
TRBJ1-5,TRBV25-1,NA,NA,CASSEGGYGQPQHF,TGTGCCAGCAGTGAGGGTGGTTACGGTCAGCCCCAGCATTTT
TRBJ2-7,TRBV30,NA,NA,CAWTPGGTPYEQYF,TGTGCCTGGACCCCTGGCGGGACCCCCTACGAGCAGTACTTC
TRBJ2-7,TRBV10-3,once,TRBD1,CAISEKGQGPDEQYF,TGTGCCATCAGTGAGAAGGGACAGGGACCCGACGAGCAGTACTTC
TRBJ2-3,TRBV20-1,NA,NA,CSASPPRGGTDTQYF,TGCAGTGCTAGCCCTCCGAGGGGGGGGACAGATACGCAGTATTTT
TRBJ1-4,TRBV7-2,NA,NA,CASSLASNEKLFF,TGTGCCAGCAGCTTAGCCAGTAATGAAAAACTGTTTTTT
TRBJ1-2,TRBV20-1,NA,NA,CSARVDGYTF,TGCAGTGCTAGGGTGGATGGCTACACCTTC
TRBJ2-4,TRBV4-1,once,NA,CASRDPGGAQYF,TGCGCCAGCAGAGATCCGGGGGGCGCTCAGTACTTC
TRBJ2-7,TRBV7-2,once,NA,CASSLQPFYEQYF,TGTGCCAGCAGCTTGCAGCCTTTCTACGAGCAGTACTTC
TRBJ1-1,TRBV29-1,NA,NA,CSVAWEILNTEAFF,TGCAGCGTTGCATGGGAGATCTTGAACACTGAAGCTTTCTTT
TRBJ1-2,TRBV9,NA,NA,CASGRQGGYTF,TGTGCCAGCGGACGCCAGGGAGGCTACACCTTC
TRBJ2-5,TRBV7-9,NA,NA,CASTPGTGVSQETQYF,TGTGCCAGCACCCCAGGGACCGGCGTGAGCCAAGAGACCCAGTACTTC
TRBJ1-2,TRBV6-2/TRBV6-3,NA,NA,CASAALTGYTF,TGTGCCAGTGCAGCTCTTACCGGCTACACCTTC
TRBJ2-5,TRBV9,NA,TRBD2,CASSATGTSGETQYF,TGTGCCAGCAGCGCCACCGGGACTAGCGGGGAGACCCAGTACTTC
TRBJ2-5,TRBV29-1,once,TRBD2,CSVGESAGVNQETQYF,TGCAGCGTTGGGGAATCAGCGGGGGTGAACCAAGAGACCCAGTACTTC
TRBJ2-5,TRBV20-1,NA,TRBD1,CSADIPGGGETQYF,TGCAGTGCGGATATTCCAGGGGGCGGGGAGACCCAGTACTTC
TRBJ2-7,TRBV6-2/TRBV6-3,NA,NA,CASSDPASISYEQYF,TGTGCCAGCAGTGACCCGGCTAGCATCTCCTACGAGCAGTACTTC
TRBJ2-5,TRBV3-1,NA,NA,CASSLLGTQYF,TGTGCCAGCAGCCTCCTGGGGACCCAGTACTTC
TRBJ2-5,TRBV29-1,NA,TRBD2,CSAEAGGETQYF,TGCAGCGCTGAGGCGGGAGGGGAGACCCAGTACTTC